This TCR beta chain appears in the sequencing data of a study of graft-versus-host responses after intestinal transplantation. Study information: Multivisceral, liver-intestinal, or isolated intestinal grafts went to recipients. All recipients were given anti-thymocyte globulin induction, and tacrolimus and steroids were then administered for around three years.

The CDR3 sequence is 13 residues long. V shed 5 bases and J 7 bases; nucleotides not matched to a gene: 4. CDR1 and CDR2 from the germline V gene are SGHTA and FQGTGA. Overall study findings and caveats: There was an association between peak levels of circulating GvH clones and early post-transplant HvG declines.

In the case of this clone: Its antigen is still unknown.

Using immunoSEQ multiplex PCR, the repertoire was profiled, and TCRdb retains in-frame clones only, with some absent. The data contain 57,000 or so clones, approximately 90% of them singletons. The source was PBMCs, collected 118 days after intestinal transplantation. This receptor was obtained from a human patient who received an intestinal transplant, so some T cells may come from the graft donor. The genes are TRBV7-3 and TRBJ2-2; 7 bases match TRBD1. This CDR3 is CASSLRQGGELFF. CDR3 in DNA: TGTGCCAGCAGCCTACGACAGGGCGGGGAGCTGTTTTTT. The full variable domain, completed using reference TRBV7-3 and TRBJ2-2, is GAGVSQTPSNKVTEKGKYVELRCDPISGHTALYWYRQSLGQGPEFLIYFQGTGAADDSGLPNDRFFAVRPEGSVSTLKIQRTERGDSAVYLCASSLRQGGELFFGEGSRLTVL.